The next 3 T cell receptor beta chains were all read from a single sample in a study of shared clonotypes between healthy human individuals. The data were produced by immunoSEQ multiplex PCR, yet TCRdb's version contains in-frame clones alone and is incomplete. The sample gives 2 million or so clones, roughly 96% of which show up once; 0.1% to 0.15% is in the top ten. Sequencing input: naive CD4+ T cells sorted from blood. Subset specified: CD45RA+ positively selected. All receptors come from a young man in good health.

In DNA, the CDR3 is TGTGCCATCAGTGACCCTTGGCGCGGGTTACAAGAGACCCAGTACTTC. It specifies CAISDPWRGLQETQYF. The genes are TRBV10-3 and TRBJ2-5; maybe TRBD2 (5 bases). V was trimmed by 3 bases and J by 2 bases, leaving 16 bases between them. CDR1 and CDR2 (germline): ENHRY, SYGVKD. The CDR3 is made up of 16 amino acids.

The V call is TRBV18, the J call TRBJ2-7, with D possibly TRBD1 on 6 matching bases. CDR1 is KGHSH and CDR2 is LQKENI in the germline V gene. The CDR3 has 12 amino acids. V shed 6 bases and J shed 6 bases, with 12 bases lying between them. The DNA for the CDR3 is TGTGCCAGCTCTCAAGACAGGCTCGAGCAGTACTTC. It is translated as CASSQDRLEQYF.

On this clone itself: An end of the junction does not agree with germline; a read error may underlie this. The chain uses TRBV9 and TRBJ1-2; D may be TRBD1 (6 bases). Per the germline V gene, CDR1 is SGDLS and CDR2 is YYNGEE. This CDR3 contains 13 residues. Here the CDR3 reads CASSVMTGTFLSF. The CDR3 DNA follows: TGTGCCAGCAGCGTGATGACAGGCACCTTCCTTTCCTTC.